The 27 T cell receptor beta chains in this list originate from one sample, sequenced in a study of cytomegalovirus exposure and HLA in healthy donors. Vbeta (60) and Jbeta (13) primers were used in the PCR. Using immunoSEQ multiplex PCR, the repertoire was profiled, and TCRdb retains in-frame clones only, with some absent. The sample contains about 90,000 clones, approximately 65% of which appear only once. Sequenced input: PBMCs. These receptor sequences come from a woman aged 25 to 39 in good health and CMV-seropositive.

This chain connects TRBV10-3 to TRBJ2-3; D remains ambiguous. The germline V gene encodes CDR1 ENHRY and CDR2 SYGVKD. With 0 bases removed from V and 2 bases from J, the gap between germline ends came to 9 bases. CDR3 length: 15 residues. The CDR3 nucleotides read TGTGCCATCAGTGAGTCTACACTATTCACAGATACGCAGTATTTT. Its translation: CAISESTLFTDTQYF.

The chain links TRBV18 to TRBJ2-7; 10 bases match TRBD1. The ends lost 0 bases at V and 4 bases at J; junction bases unmatched: 9. The CDR3 is 17 amino acids. CDR1 KGHSH and CDR2 LQKENI come from the germline V gene. The CDR3 loop is CASSPPEGQGKKYEQYF. DNA for the CDR3: TGTGCCAGCTCACCACCGGAGGGACAGGGGAAAAAGTACGAGCAGTACTTC.

This clone was detected a few times. In DNA, the CDR3 is TGTGCCAGCGGAGGCGTGGGGACAGGGGGTGGCTACACCTTC. It encodes CASGGVGTGGGYTF. The chain employs TRBV6-1 and TRBJ1-2; TRBD1 matches 11 bases. The germline CDR1 and CDR2 sequences are MNHNS and SASEGT. This CDR3 comprises 14 residues. Unmatched junction bases numbered 9, after V lost 8 bases and J lost 7 bases.

The chain employs TRBV27 and TRBJ1-1; possibly TRBD1 for D (5 bases). Germline values: CDR1 MNHEY, CDR2 SMNVEV (reference sequence). V lost 7 bases and J lost 2, with 11 bases in between. The CDR3 runs 13 residues. Here the CDR3 reads CASIERGNTEAFF. For the CDR3, the DNA is TGTGCCAGCATTGAAAGGGGTAACACTGAAGCTTTCTTT.

This clone was counted once. This sequence joins TRBV12-5 and TRBJ2-3, with D hard to call. CDR3 length: 15 amino acids. Deletions cut 1 base from V and 2 bases from J, with 10 bases between. The germline CDR1 and CDR2 sequences are LGHNT and FRNRAP. The DNA for the CDR3 is TGTGCTAGTGGTTTGGCAGACACAGCCACAGATACGCAGTATTTT. It specifies CASGLADTATDTQYF.

The chain recombines TRBV6-1 with TRBJ1-1, with D maybe TRBD1 (6 bases). Trimming removed 5 bases at V and 11 bases at J, with 15 bases between. This CDR3 region has 12 residues. The germline V gene encodes CDR1 MNHNS and CDR2 SASEGT. The CDR3 DNA sequence: TGTGCCAGCAGTAGCGACAGGCGGTCTGCTTTCTTT. Translating gives CASSSDRRSAFF.

This chain joins TRBV5-6 and TRBJ2-3; D gene uncertain. The CDR3 totals 12 residues. With 0 bases removed from V and 5 bases from J, the gap between germline ends came to 4 bases. Germline lookup yields CDR1 SGHDT and CDR2 YYEEEE. The CDR3 bases are TGTGCCAGCAGCTTGGCGGTAGATACGCAGTATTTT. Its protein product is CASSLAVDTQYF.

This rearrangement joins TRBV7-9 to TRBJ2-3; 9 nucleotides line up with TRBD2. The CDR3 contains 19 residues. Germline V lookup: CDR1 SEHNR, CDR2 FQNEAQ (reference sequence). J was trimmed by 1 base and V by 2 bases; bases with no gene match: 13. CDR3 sequence (DNA): TGTGCCAGCAGCTTAATTGCTAGCGGGGACGCCCGCGGCACAGATACGCAGTATTTT. Translated: CASSLIASGDARGTDTQYF.

V and J are TRBV5-1 and TRBJ2-5; perhaps TRBD2 as D (6 bases). The CDR3 consists of 18 residues. CDR1 is SGHRS, CDR2 YFSETQ, per germline. Trimming shortened V by 5 bases and J by 0 bases, and 23 bases separated the two germline ends. The CDR3: CASRQLASPEGNQETQYF. CDR3 nucleotides: TGCGCCAGCAGACAGCTAGCGTCCCCCGAAGGCAACCAAGAGACCCAGTACTTC.

This clone came up a few times. CDR3 sequence (DNA): TGTGCCAGCAGCTTAGTGGCGGCCTACAATGAGCAGTTCTTC. This encodes CASSLVAAYNEQFF. The chain employs TRBV7-9 and TRBJ2-1, with D uncertain. Germline V lookup: CDR1 SEHNR, CDR2 FQNEAQ (reference sequence). CDR3 length equals 14 residues. Trimming removed 1 base from V and 2 bases from J, with 6 bases in between.

The chain is built from TRBV19 and TRBJ1-3; 11 nucleotides line up with TRBD1. Trimming took 10 bases from V and 3 from J; bases not matched to a gene: 20. Germline values: CDR1 LNHDA, CDR2 SQIVND (reference sequence). The CDR3 covers 19 residues. In DNA, the CDR3 is TGTGCCACAACTCCATCCGGGACAGGGGGTGCCTTGAGTGGAAACACCATATATTTT. Translating it yields CATTPSGTGGALSGNTIYF.

V and J are TRBV6-6 and TRBJ1-2; TRBD1 agrees at 7 bases. Germline CDR1 MNHNY, CDR2 SVGAGI (reference sequence). This CDR3 contains 12 residues. The V segment lost 10 bases and the J segment 6 bases; nucleotides outside the gene matches: 8. The CDR3 is CATQGQGDGYTF. The CDR3 DNA follows: TGTGCCACCCAAGGGCAGGGGGATGGCTACACCTTC.

This clone has only one observation. This rearrangement joins TRBV5-6 to TRBJ1-6; D not resolved. Germline V CDR1 and CDR2: SGHDT, YYEEEE. Trimming cost V 0 bases and J 9 bases, with 10 bases left between them. The CDR3 is 14 residues long. DNA for the CDR3: TGTGCCAGCAGCTTGGAGGCGCCGGGTTCACCCCTCCACTTT. Protein sequence: CASSLEAPGSPLHF. The full variable domain, its missing parts supplied by reference TRBV5-6 and TRBJ1-6, is DAGVTQSPTHLIKTRGQQVTLRCSPKSGHDTVSWYQQALGQGPQFIFQYYEEEERQRGNFPDRFSGHQFPNYSSELNVNALLLGDSALYLCASSLEAPGSPLHFGNGTRLTVT.

V is TRBV27 and J is TRBJ2-7, with 11 nucleotides matching TRBD1. CDR3 length: 15 amino acids. Germline V gene lookup returns CDR1 MNHEY and CDR2 SMNVEV (reference sequence). V gave up 6 bases and J gave up 4 bases; unmatched junction bases: 8. The CDR3 region is CASRPRTGGEYEQYF. The DNA for the CDR3 is TGTGCCAGCAGACCGAGGACAGGGGGCGAGTACGAGCAGTACTTC.

The chain carries TRBV9 and TRBJ2-3; the match to TRBD2 covers 14 bases. The CDR3 covers 17 residues. V was pared by 1 base and J by 6 bases, with 7 bases of the junction left unmatched. Germline V CDR1 and CDR2: SGDLS, YYNGEE. For the CDR3, the DNA is TGTGCCAGCAGCGTACGGGGACTAGCGGGGGAATGGGATACGCAGTATTTT. Amino acid sequence: CASSVRGLAGEWDTQYF.

This clone turned up a few times. The rearrangement links TRBV10-3 to TRBJ1-4; tentatively, D is TRBD1 (5 bases). Germline assignment: CDR1 ENHRY and CDR2 SYGVKD. The CDR3 consists of 13 residues. V lost 10 bases and J 8 bases, leaving 17 bases between the germline ends. CDR3: CATRTGEEEKLFF. For the CDR3, the DNA is TGTGCCACGCGGACGGGGGAAGAGGAAAAACTGTTTTTT.

This clone was seen just once. The CDR3 protein is CASSFNQGEQYF. DNA for the CDR3: TGCGCCAGCAGCTTTAACCAGGGCGAGCAGTACTTC. The V and J genes are TRBV5-1 and TRBJ2-7, with D tentatively TRBD1 (5 bases). With 2 bases removed from V and 6 bases from J, the gap between germline ends came to 9 bases. The CDR3 totals 12 residues. Germline CDR1 is SGHRS and CDR2 is YFSETQ.

This chain uses TRBV10-1 with TRBJ1-1, with TRBD1 matching over 7 bases. Germline CDR1 WNHNN, CDR2 SYGVQD (reference sequence). The CDR3 length is 15 residues. J lost 5 bases, V lost 0 bases, and 6 bases had no gene match. CDR3 sequence reads: CASSESRQGLTEAFF. CDR3 coding DNA: TGCGCCAGCAGTGAGTCCCGACAGGGTTTGACTGAAGCTTTCTTT.

The V gene is TRBV28, the J gene TRBJ1-2; D gene uncertain. Germline V gene data show CDR1 as MDHEN and CDR2 as SYDVKM. The CDR3 length is 16 residues. Trimming removed 5 bases from V and 7 bases from J, with 23 bases in between. CDR3 region: CASSAPPGSRAVGYTF. In DNA, the CDR3 is TGTGCCAGCAGTGCTCCTCCAGGCAGCCGAGCGGTTGGCTACACCTTC.

V and J are TRBV25-1 and TRBJ1-5, with D perhaps matching TRBD1 (5 bases). This CDR3 region has 13 residues. The ends were cut back, 8 bases at V and 6 bases at J, with 14 bases in the middle. Germline V CDR1 and CDR2: MGHDK, SYGVNS. The CDR3 DNA is TGTGCCAGCGGACACGGGGGGGGTCAGCCCCAGCATTTT. As protein: CASGHGGGQPQHF.

The V call is TRBV4-3, the J call TRBJ2-2; D is unresolved. Trimming stripped 1 base from V and 5 bases from J, with 5 bases between. The CDR3 is 13 amino acids. The germline V gene encodes CDR1 LGHNA and CDR2 YSLEER. CDR3 residues: CASSQAPTGELFF. The CDR3 DNA reads as TGCGCCAGCAGCCAAGCCCCTACCGGGGAGCTGTTTTTT.

This clone was counted only a few times. The chain is built from TRBV5-1 and TRBJ2-1, with 9 bases aligning to TRBD1. The CDR3 runs to 15 residues. The V gene's germline CDR1 is SGHRS and CDR2 YFSETQ. V dropped 5 bases and J dropped 7; count of bases not matched to a gene: 10. CDR3 sequence (DNA): TGCGCCAGCAGGGTAACCGGGACAGGGTCGAATGAGCAGTTCTTC. Translation gives CASRVTGTGSNEQFF.

This clone was seen more than once but under ten times. The chain uses TRBV6-4 and TRBJ1-1; 8 bases are shared with TRBD1. The germline gives CDR1 MRHNA, CDR2 SNTAGT. This CDR3 is built from 13 residues. V lost 3 bases and J lost 7; bases outside the gene matches: 4. CDR3: CASSEQGGFEAFF. The CDR3 DNA reads TGTGCCAGCAGTGAACAGGGGGGGTTTGAAGCTTTCTTT.

The chain carries TRBV2 and TRBJ1-1; D not certain. This CDR3 has 13 amino acids. Germline CDR1 and CDR2: SNHLY and FYNNEI. V lost 5 bases and J lost 0, with 7 bases in between. The CDR3 sequence: CASSPGMNTEAFF. The CDR3 bases are TGTGCCAGCAGTCCGGGAATGAACACTGAAGCTTTCTTT.

This chain uses TRBV7-8 with TRBJ1-3; no reliable D call. The CDR3 is 12 amino acids. V was shortened by 0 bases and J by 7 bases, with 4 bases between the two germline ends. Germline V CDR1 and CDR2: SGHVS, FQNEAQ. CDR3 nucleotide sequence: TGTGCCAGCAGCTTAGCACTCAACACCATATATTTT. The encoded protein is CASSLALNTIYF.

The V and J genes are TRBV6-6 and TRBJ2-6; tentative D call: TRBD1 (5 bases). Germline loops: CDR1 MNHNY, CDR2 SVGAGI (reference sequence). Trimming shortened V by 2 bases and J by 3 bases, and 8 bases separated the two germline ends. The CDR3 extends over 15 amino acids. The chain's CDR3 is CASSYRGSGANVLTF. In nucleotides, the CDR3 is TGTGCCAGCAGTTACAGGGGAAGTGGGGCCAACGTCCTGACTTTC.

The chain links TRBV6-5 to TRBJ1-2; tentatively, D is TRBD1 (6 bases). CDR1 and CDR2 (germline): MNHEY, SVGAGI. V gave up 5 bases and J gave up 8 bases, with 21 bases separating them. This CDR3 comprises 15 residues. CDR3 region: CASSRPGTYAVGYTF. DNA for the CDR3: TGTGCCAGCAGTCGTCCCGGGACATACGCGGTGGGCTACACCTTC.